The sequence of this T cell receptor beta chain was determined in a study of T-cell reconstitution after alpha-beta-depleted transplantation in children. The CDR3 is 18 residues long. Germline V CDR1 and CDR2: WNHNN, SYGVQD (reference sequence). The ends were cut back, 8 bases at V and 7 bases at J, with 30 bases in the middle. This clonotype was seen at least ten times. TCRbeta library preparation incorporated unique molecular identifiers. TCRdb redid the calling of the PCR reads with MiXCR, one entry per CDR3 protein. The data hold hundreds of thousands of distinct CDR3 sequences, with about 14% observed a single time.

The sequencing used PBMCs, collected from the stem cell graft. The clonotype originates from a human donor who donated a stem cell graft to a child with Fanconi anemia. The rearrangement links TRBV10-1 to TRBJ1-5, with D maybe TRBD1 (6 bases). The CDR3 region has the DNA TGCGCCAGCCCTAACCTAATCCTAACAGGGTGGATCAGCCAGCCCCAGCATTTT. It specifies CASPNLILTGWISQPQHF.